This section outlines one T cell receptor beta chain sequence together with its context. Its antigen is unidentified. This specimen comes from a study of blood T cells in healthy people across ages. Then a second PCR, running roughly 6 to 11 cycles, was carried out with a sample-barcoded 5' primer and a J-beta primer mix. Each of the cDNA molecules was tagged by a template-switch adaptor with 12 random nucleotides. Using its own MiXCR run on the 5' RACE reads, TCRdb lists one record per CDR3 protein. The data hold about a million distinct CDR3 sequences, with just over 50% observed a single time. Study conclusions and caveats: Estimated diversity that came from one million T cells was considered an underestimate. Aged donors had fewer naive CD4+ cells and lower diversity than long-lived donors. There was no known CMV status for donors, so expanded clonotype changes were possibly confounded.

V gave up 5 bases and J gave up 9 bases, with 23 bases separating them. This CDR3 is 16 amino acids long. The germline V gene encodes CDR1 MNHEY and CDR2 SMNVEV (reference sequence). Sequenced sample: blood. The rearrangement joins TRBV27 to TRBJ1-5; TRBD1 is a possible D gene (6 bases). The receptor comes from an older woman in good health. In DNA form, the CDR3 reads TGTGCCAGCAGTCCGATGGGGGCAGGACTGACCGTGCCCCAGCATTTT. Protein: CASSPMGAGLTVPQHF.